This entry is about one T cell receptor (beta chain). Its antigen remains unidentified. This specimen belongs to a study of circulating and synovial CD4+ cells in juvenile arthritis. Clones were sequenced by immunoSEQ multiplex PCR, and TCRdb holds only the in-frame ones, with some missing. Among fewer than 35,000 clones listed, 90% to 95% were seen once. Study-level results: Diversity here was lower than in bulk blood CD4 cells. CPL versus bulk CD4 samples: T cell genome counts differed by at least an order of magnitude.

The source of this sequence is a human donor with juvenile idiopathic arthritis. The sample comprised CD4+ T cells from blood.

Here the CDR3 reads CASSSQGYEQYF. DNA for the CDR3: TGTGCCAGTAGTTCACAGGGATACGAGCAGTACTTC. The chain employs TRBV19 and TRBJ2-7; perhaps TRBD1 as D (6 bases). The CDR3 runs to 12 residues. V was clipped by 5 bases and J by 4 bases, with 9 bases between them. Germline CDR1 and CDR2: LNHDA and SQIVND (reference sequence).